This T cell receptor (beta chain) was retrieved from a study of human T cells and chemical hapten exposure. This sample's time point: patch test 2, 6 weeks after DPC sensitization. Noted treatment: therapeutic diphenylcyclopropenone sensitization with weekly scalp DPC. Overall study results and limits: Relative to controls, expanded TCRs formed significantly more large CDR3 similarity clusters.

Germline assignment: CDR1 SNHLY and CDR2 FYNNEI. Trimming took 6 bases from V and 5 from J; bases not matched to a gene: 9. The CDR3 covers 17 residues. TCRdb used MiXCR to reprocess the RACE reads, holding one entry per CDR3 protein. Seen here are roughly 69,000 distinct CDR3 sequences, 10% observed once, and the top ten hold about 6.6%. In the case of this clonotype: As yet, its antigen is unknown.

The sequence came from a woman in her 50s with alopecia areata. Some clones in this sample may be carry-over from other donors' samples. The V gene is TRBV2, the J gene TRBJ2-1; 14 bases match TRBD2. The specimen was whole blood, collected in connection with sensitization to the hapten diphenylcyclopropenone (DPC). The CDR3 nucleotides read TGTGCCAGCAGCCGCAATTTGGGACTAGCGGGAGACAATGAGCAGTTCTTC. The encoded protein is CASSRNLGLAGDNEQFF.